Detailed here is one TCR beta chain. Repertoires were generated with immunoSEQ multiplex PCR, while TCRdb's copy carries only in-frame clones and drops some. The table includes over 60,000 clones, about 91% detected once. The CDR3 has 15 residues. Trimming took off 4 bases at V and 4 bases at J, with 16 bases between the two ends. CDR1 and CDR2 (germline): LGHNA, YSLEER. The sample originates from a study of T cell changes during pregnancy in multiple sclerosis. The TCR sequence derives from a female donor in good health, enrolled as a control in a pregnancy study. Here the sequenced sample was CD4+ T cells from peripheral blood mononuclear cells, taken in the third trimester of pregnancy. The chain joins TRBV4-3 to TRBJ1-1, with D maybe TRBD1 (6 bases). CDR3: CASSREQGMSTEAFF. CDR3 nucleotides: TGCGCCAGCAGCCGAGAACAGGGAATGAGCACTGAAGCTTTCTTT.